These T cell receptor beta chains were read from a single sample in a study of CD8 T cells in ankylosing spondylitis. Using its own MiXCR run on the 5' RACE reads, TCRdb lists one record per CDR3 protein. Among 130,000 or so distinct CDR3 sequences listed, approximately 10% were seen once. Material for sequencing was blood, either unsorted or a sorted T cell fraction (not recorded which). All receptors derive from a female donor with ankylosing spondylitis or in good health (not recorded which). CDR3s leave out the opening cysteine and the closing phenylalanine or tryptophan.

V	J	length	CDR3
TRBV5-1	TRBJ2-3	12	ASNRLADTDTQY
TRBV30	TRBJ1-1	10	AWAPLRIEAF
TRBV7-9	TRBJ2-7	10	ASTSGNYEQY
TRBV20-1	TRBJ2-7	12	SAILAGDSYEQY
TRBV7-2	TRBJ2-2	12	ASSPGLATGELF
TRBV4-2	TRBJ2-2	17	ASSQRTGLARSNTGELF
TRBV27	TRBJ2-3	11	ASSPQAADTQY
TRBV28	TRBJ2-2	13	ASSFAGTNTGELF
TRBV3-1	TRBJ2-1	13	ASSQRGGHANEQF
TRBV20-1	TRBJ2-7	11	SASGSRGYEQY
TRBV5-1	TRBJ2-7	12	ASSLGQASFEQY
TRBV27	TRBJ2-7	11	ASSSSRRGEQY
TRBV4-1	TRBJ2-3	16	ASSQGRARGHSTDTQY
TRBV5-1	TRBJ2-1	13	ASSRTSGDYNEQF
TRBV3-1	TRBJ1-3	13	ASSQDLWAGNTIY
TRBV7-9	TRBJ1-1	13	ASSLGGGGNTEAF
TRBV29-1	TRBJ2-1	11	SDMGIAAREQF
TRBV5-1	TRBJ2-2	13	ASSSRQGNTGELF
TRBV4-2	TRBJ2-1	14	ASSPPRAQVSNEQF
TRBV12-3/TRBV12-4	TRBJ2-5	12	ASRKGLAGETQY
TRBV18	TRBJ2-5	11	ASSPAPKETQY
TRBV7-2	TRBJ2-3	15	ASSLVGYGASTDTQY
TRBV5-1	TRBJ2-7	14	ASSPDSSSTFYEQY
TRBV7-9	TRBJ1-2	9	ASSLEKGYT
TRBV2	TRBJ1-5	11	ASKRQGVQPQH
TRBV27	TRBJ1-1	12	ASSSPQGDTEAF
TRBV7-8	TRBJ2-3	13	ASSDVGQGANTQY
TRBV12-3/TRBV12-4	TRBJ2-3	14	ASSPLTSGVTDTQY
TRBV2	TRBJ2-1	15	ASSDLWGNSRGNEQF